Presented here are 13 T cell receptor beta chains from one specimen sequenced in a study of CD8 T cells in ankylosing spondylitis. TCRdb independently ran MiXCR on the 5' RACE reads; one entry per CDR3 protein. The data hold around 130,000 distinct CDR3 sequences, with over 7% observed a single time. The sequenced sample consisted of blood, either unsorted or a sorted T cell fraction (not recorded which). These receptors were collected from a male donor with ankylosing spondylitis or in good health (not recorded which).

This clonotype showed up many times. The chain has TRBV19 and TRBJ1-6; D possibly corresponds to TRBD1 (5 bases). Trimming pared 7 bases from V and 12 bases from J, leaving 16 bases between. Germline V CDR1 and CDR2: LNHDA, SQIVND (reference sequence). The CDR3 extends over 13 amino acids. CDR3 protein: CASTIPGLQPLHF. CDR3 coding DNA: TGTGCCAGTACCATACCGGGACTCCAACCCCTCCACTTT.

This clonotype was picked up many times. V is TRBV7-2 and J is TRBJ2-6, with D unresolved. Germline values: CDR1 SGHTA, CDR2 FQGNSA. The CDR3 length is 14 residues. The ends were cut back, 1 base at V and 4 bases at J, with 5 bases in the middle. The CDR3, as DNA: TGTGCCAGCAGCTTAGATCCGGGGGCCAACGTCCTGACTTTC. Amino acid sequence: CASSLDPGANVLTF.

In its sample, this clonotype was seen many times. This chain connects TRBV7-9 to TRBJ2-2; possible D gene TRBD2, 6 bases. This CDR3 is 15 amino acids long. The V gene's germline CDR1 is SEHNR and CDR2 FQNEAQ (reference sequence). The germline V and J ends were trimmed by 2 bases and 2 bases, with 9 bases remaining between them. The CDR3 DNA sequence: TGTGCCAGCAGCTTACCCGGGGGTAACACCGGGGAGCTGTTTTTT. Its protein is CASSLPGGNTGELFF.

This clonotype has ten or more counts. The CDR3 bases are TGTGCCACCGGGCAGCCCCAGCATTTT. Translating it yields CATGQPQHF. The chain links TRBV27 to TRBJ1-5; D not certain. With 10 bases removed from V and 7 bases from J, the gap between germline ends came to 5 bases. Germline CDR1 MNHEY, CDR2 SMNVEV (reference sequence). The CDR3 totals 9 residues.

Many counts were recorded for this clonotype. The chain combines TRBV18 with TRBJ2-1; 9 nucleotides agree with TRBD2. J lost 0 bases, V lost 3 bases, and 3 bases had no gene match. CDR1 and CDR2 (germline): KGHSH, LQKENI. The CDR3 sequence is 16 residues long. CDR3 region: CASSPSGRSSYNEQFF. As DNA, the CDR3 is TGTGCCAGCTCACCTAGCGGGAGAAGCTCCTACAATGAGCAGTTCTTC.

Many counts were recorded for this clonotype. J is TRBJ2-3 and V is TRBV9; unclear D gene. Per germline, CDR1 SGDLS and CDR2 YYNGEE. With 0 bases removed from V and 2 bases from J, the gap between germline ends came to 16 bases. CDR3 length: 17 residues. The CDR3 loop reads CASSVGAASSYTDTQYF. As DNA, the CDR3 is TGTGCCAGCAGCGTAGGAGCAGCGTCGTCTTACACAGATACGCAGTATTTT.

In its sample, this clonotype was seen many times. CDR3: CASSQDYASYGAKNIQYF. CDR3 DNA: TGCGCCAGCAGCCAAGATTACGCGTCTTATGGGGCCAAAAACATTCAGTACTTC. V gene TRBV4-1 combines with J gene TRBJ2-4, with D hard to call. CDR1 and CDR2 (germline): MGHRA, YSYEKL. Deletions cut 0 bases from V and 1 base from J, with 16 bases between. CDR3 length: 18 residues.

This chain uses TRBV11-2 with TRBJ2-1; the D gene could be TRBD1 or TRBD2 (5 bases each). CDR1 SGHAT and CDR2 FQNNGV come from the germline V gene. The CDR3 contains 15 residues. Trimming shortened V by 0 bases and J by 7 bases, and 13 bases separated the two germline ends. The CDR3 reads CASSLDHGGQNEQFF. CDR3 bases: TGTGCCAGCAGCTTAGATCATGGGGGTCAGAATGAGCAGTTCTTC.

This clonotype was counted many times. J is TRBJ2-7 and V is TRBV12-3 or TRBV12-4; D is possibly TRBD2 (5 bases). Deletions cut 8 bases from V and 0 bases from J, with 11 bases between. The CDR3 is made up of 13 amino acids. CDR3 bases: TGTGCCAGCTGTTGCGGGCGCTCCTACGAGCAGTACTTC. Its protein product is CASCCGRSYEQYF.

The sample holds many counts of this clonotype. The chain couples TRBV12-3 or TRBV12-4 to TRBJ1-2, with 8 bases aligning to TRBD1. The CDR3 totals 14 residues. V shed 6 bases, J shed 3 bases, and the junction held 6 bases outside the gene matches. The chain's CDR3 is CASSHDRGYYGYTF. The CDR3 DNA reads TGTGCCAGCAGCCACGACAGGGGTTACTATGGCTACACCTTC.

Ten or more counts support this clonotype. The chain employs TRBV12-3 or TRBV12-4 and TRBJ2-5; 11 bases fit TRBD2. The CDR3 length is 16 residues. V dropped 5 bases and J dropped 5; count of bases not matched to a gene: 10. The CDR3 here is CASSTDSGRARETQYF. The CDR3 DNA reads TGTGCCAGCAGTACCGATAGCGGGAGGGCCAGGGAGACCCAGTACTTC.

This clonotype came up many times. CDR3 residues: CASSRGGQGNYEQFF. In nucleotides, the CDR3 is TGTGCCAGCAGCAGGGGCGGACAGGGGAATTATGAGCAGTTCTTC. The chain combines TRBV6-1 with TRBJ2-1; the match to TRBD1 covers 9 bases. Germline V gene data show CDR1 as MNHNS and CDR2 as SASEGT. Trimming at V came to 6 bases and at J to 8 bases, leaving 11 bases not matched to a gene. The CDR3 runs 15 residues.

This chain links TRBV7-8 with TRBJ2-5; 13 bases fit TRBD2. CDR3 length: 16 amino acids. V dropped 5 bases and J dropped 5; count of bases not matched to a gene: 8. Germline assignment: CDR1 SGHVS and CDR2 FQNEAQ. The CDR3 nucleotides are TGTGCCAGCAGCCCTGGACTAGCGGGAGTTTACGAGACCCAGTACTTC. This codes for CASSPGLAGVYETQYF.